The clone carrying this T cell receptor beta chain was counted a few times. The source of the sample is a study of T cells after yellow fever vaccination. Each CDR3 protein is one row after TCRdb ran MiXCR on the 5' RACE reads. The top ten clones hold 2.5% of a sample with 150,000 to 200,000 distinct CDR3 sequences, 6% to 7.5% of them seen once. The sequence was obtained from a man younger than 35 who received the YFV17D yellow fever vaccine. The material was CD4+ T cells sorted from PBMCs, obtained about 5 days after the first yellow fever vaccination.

The CDR3 nucleotides read TGTGCCAGCAGTTCCAGGTTCTATCAGCCCCAGCATTTT. The encoded protein is CASSSRFYQPQHF. The V call is TRBV6-5, the J call TRBJ1-5; D remains ambiguous. CDR3 length: 13 residues. Trimming took 4 bases from V and 5 from J, leaving 9 bases between them. From germline, CDR1 is MNHEY and CDR2 SVGAGI.